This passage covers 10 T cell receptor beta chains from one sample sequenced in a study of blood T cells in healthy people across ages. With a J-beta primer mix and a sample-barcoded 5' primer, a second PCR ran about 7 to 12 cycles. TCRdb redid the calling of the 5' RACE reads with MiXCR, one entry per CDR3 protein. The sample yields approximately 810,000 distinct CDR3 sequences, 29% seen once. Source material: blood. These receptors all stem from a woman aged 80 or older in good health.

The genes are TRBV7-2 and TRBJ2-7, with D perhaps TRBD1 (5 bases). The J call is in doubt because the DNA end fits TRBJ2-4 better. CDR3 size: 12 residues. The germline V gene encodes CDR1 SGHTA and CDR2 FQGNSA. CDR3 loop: CTSSRQGNIQYF. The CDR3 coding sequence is TGTACCAGCAGTCGGCAGGGAAACATTCAGTACTTC.

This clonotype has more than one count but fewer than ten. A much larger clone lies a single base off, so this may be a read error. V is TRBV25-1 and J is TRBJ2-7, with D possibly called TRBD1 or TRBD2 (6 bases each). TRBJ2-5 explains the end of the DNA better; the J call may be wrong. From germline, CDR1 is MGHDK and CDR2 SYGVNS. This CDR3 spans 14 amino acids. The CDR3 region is CASRASTGRQTQYF. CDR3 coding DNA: TGTGCCAGCAGGGCCTCCACAGGGAGGCAGACCCAGTACTTC.

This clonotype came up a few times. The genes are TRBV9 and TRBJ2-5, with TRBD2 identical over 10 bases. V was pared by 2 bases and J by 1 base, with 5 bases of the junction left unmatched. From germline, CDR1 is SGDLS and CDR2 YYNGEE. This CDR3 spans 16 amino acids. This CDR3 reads CASSVSGGYGQETQYF. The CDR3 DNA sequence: TGTGCCAGCAGCGTTAGCGGGGGGTACGGCCAAGAGACCCAGTACTTC.

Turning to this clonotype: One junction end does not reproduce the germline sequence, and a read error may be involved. This CDR3 reads CAGSYDRGNTEAFF. The DNA of the CDR3 is TGTGCCGGCAGTTACGACAGGGGGAACACTGAAGCTTTCTTT. This chain joins TRBV12-3 or TRBV12-4 and TRBJ1-1; 8 bases fit TRBD1. The CDR3 sequence is 14 residues long.

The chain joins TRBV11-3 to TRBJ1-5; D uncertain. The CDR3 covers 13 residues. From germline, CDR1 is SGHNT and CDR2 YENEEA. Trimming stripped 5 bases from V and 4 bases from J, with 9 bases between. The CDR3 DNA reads TGTGCCAGCAGCGAGACGCAGAATCAGCCCCAGCATTTT. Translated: CASSETQNQPQHF.

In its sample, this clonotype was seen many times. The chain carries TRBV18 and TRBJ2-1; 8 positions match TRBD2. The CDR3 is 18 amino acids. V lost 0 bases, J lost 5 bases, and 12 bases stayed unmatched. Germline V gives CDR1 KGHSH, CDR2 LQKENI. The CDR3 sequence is CASSPPGVAGSCNNEQFF. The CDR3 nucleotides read TGTGCCAGCTCACCACCGGGAGTAGCGGGGTCGTGTAACAATGAGCAGTTCTTC. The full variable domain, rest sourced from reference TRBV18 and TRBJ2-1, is NAGVMQNPRHLVRRRGQEARLRCSPMKGHSHVYWYRQLPEEGLKFMVYLQKENIIDESGMPKERFSAEFPKEGPSILRIQQVVRGDSAAYFCASSPPGVAGSCNNEQFFGPGTRLTVL.

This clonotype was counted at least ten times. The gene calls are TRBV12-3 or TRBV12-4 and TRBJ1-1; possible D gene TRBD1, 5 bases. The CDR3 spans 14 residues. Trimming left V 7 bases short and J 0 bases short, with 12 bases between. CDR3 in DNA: TGTGCCAGCACCTTGACAGTCATGAACACTGAAGCTTTCTTT. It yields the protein CASTLTVMNTEAFF.

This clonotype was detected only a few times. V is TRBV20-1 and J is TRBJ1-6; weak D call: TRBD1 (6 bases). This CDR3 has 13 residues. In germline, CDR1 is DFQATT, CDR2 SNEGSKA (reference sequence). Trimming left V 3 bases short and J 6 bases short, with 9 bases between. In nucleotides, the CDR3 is TGCAGTGCTAGGGACAGCTTTAATTCACCCCTCCACTTT. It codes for CSARDSFNSPLHF.

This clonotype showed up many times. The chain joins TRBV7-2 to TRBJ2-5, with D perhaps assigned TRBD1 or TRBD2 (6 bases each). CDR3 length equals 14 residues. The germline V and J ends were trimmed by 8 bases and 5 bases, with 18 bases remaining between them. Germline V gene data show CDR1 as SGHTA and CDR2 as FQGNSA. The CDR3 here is CASRKPGAGETQYF. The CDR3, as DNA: TGTGCCAGCCGCAAACCGGGGGCCGGGGAGACCCAGTACTTC.

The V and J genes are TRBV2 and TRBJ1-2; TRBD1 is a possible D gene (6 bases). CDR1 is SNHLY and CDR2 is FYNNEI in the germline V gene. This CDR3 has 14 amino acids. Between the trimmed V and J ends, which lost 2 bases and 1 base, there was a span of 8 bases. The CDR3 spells CASSERGFNYGYTF. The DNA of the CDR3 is TGTGCCAGCAGTGAAAGGGGGTTTAACTATGGCTACACCTTC.